Presented here are 32 T cell receptor beta chains from one specimen sequenced in a study of glioma-infiltrating T cells listed by TCRdb under 2016. The sequencer listed for this sample is Illumina MiSeq. TCR alpha and beta CDR3 regions were amplified with the iRepertoire nested amplicon-rescue multiplex PCR (arm-PCR) platform from RNA. Clones were called with MiXCR by TCRdb after fastp trimmed the public reads at Q25, and only in-frame beta chains were retained. Every distinct CDR3 protein forms one entry, paired with its most common genes and DNA. The sample yields about 400,000 distinct CDR3 sequences; roughly two fifths were counted once. The top ten constitute around 12% of the sample. The sample was glioma tissue, nonneoplastic brain tissue, or PBMCs (not recorded which). These receptors came from a human donor with low-grade glioma or glioblastoma, undergoing nonglioma brain surgery, or in good health (not recorded which).

This clonotype occurred a few times. This chain joins TRBV2 and TRBJ2-7; maybe TRBD1 (5 bases). The germline V and J ends were trimmed by 0 bases and 6 bases, with 9 bases remaining between them. Germline loops: CDR1 SNHLY, CDR2 FYNNEI. The CDR3 extends over 13 amino acids. Here the CDR3 reads CASSEAPRGEQYF. In DNA form, the CDR3 reads TGTGCCAGCAGTGAAGCGCCTAGGGGCGAGCAGTACTTC.

Worth noting for this clonotype: This sequence may be a read error, since a much larger clone differs from it by one base. The V and J genes are TRBV25-1 and TRBJ1-2; no clear D gene. CDR1 is MGHDK, CDR2 SYGVNS, per germline. There are 11 residues in the CDR3. CDR3: CASSGGSGYAF. The CDR3 bases are TGTGCCAGCAGTGGGGGTTCTGGCTACGCCTTC.

A word on this clonotype: A read error may explain this, as a much larger clone is one base away. This chain uses TRBV6-2 or TRBV6-3 with TRBJ2-1, with D maybe TRBD1 (5 bases). V gave up 0 bases and J gave up 11 bases, with 11 bases separating them. This CDR3 spans 13 amino acids. Germline V gene data show CDR1 as MNHEY and CDR2 as SVGEGT. The CDR3: CASSYSSGAQQFF. The CDR3 nucleotides read TGTGCCAGCAGTTACTCGAGTGGGGCCCAGCAGTTCTTC.

Notes on this clonotype: One base away lies a much larger clone, so this may be a sequencing read error. Because it lacks the conserved phenylalanine or tryptophan at the end, this CDR3 is likely a read error. The chain employs TRBV20-1 and TRBJ2-7, with D perhaps being TRBD1 or TRBD2 (5 bases each). V was shortened by 3 bases and J by 0 bases, with 15 bases between the two germline ends. The CDR3 is made up of 15 amino acids. CDR1 and CDR2 from the germline V gene are DFQATT and SNEGSKA (reference sequence). The DNA of the CDR3 is TGCAGTGCTAGTAATAGCGACAGCAACTCCTACGAGCAGTACCTC. This codes for CSASNSDSNSYEQYL.

V is TRBV19 and J is TRBJ2-3; D may be TRBD1 (5 bases). Germline V CDR1 and CDR2: LNHDA, SQIVND (reference sequence). The V end lost 4 bases, the J end lost 3 bases, and 11 bases lay between the germline ends. The CDR3 totals 14 residues. CDR3: CASSRQQGTDTQYF. CDR3 nucleotide sequence: TGTGCCAGTAGTAGACAGCAAGGAACAGATACGCAGTATTTT. The variable domain in full, completed from reference TRBV19 and TRBJ2-3, reads DGGITQSPKYLFRKEGQNVTLSCEQNLNHDAMYWYRQDPGQGLRLIYYSQIVNDFQKGDIAEGYSVSREKKESFPLTVTSAQKNPTAFYLCASSRQQGTDTQYFGPGTRLTVL.

The chain joins TRBV7-2 to TRBJ2-7, with D hard to call. The CDR3 is 16 amino acids. V was clipped by 6 bases and J by 2 bases, with 20 bases between them. Germline loops: CDR1 SGHTA, CDR2 FQGNSA. DNA for the CDR3: TGTGCCAGCAGTTTCCCTCCACAGACTCTTACCTACGAGCAGTACTTC. Residues: CASSFPPQTLTYEQYF.

CDR3 DNA sequence: TGTGCCAGCAGCTTGCCTCGAGCTTACGAGCAGTACTTC. It translates to CASSLPRAYEQYF. The chain employs TRBV7-9 and TRBJ2-7; D uncertain. CDR3 size: 13 residues. The germline V gene encodes CDR1 SEHNR and CDR2 FQNEAQ (reference sequence). V was shortened by 3 bases and J by 4 bases, with 10 bases between the two germline ends.

This clonotype was picked up many times. The rearrangement joins TRBV6-5 to TRBJ2-7, with D possibly matching TRBD1 (7 bases). Trimming took 2 bases from V and 3 from J, leaving 11 bases between them. Germline CDR1 reads MNHEY; CDR2 reads SVGAGI. This CDR3 comprises 14 residues. CDR3 sequence reads: CASSYAGQNYEQYF. The CDR3 nucleotides are TGTGCCAGCAGTTACGCGGGACAGAACTACGAGCAGTACTTC.

This clonotype showed up just a few times. A clone one base away is much larger, so this may be a read error. The chain couples TRBV4-1 to TRBJ2-6, with 8 bases fitting TRBD1. This CDR3 has 16 residues. V was clipped by 0 bases and J by 6 bases; unmatched bases: 4. CDR1 and CDR2 from the germline V gene are MGHRA and YSYEKL. The CDR3 spells CASSQEGTGEANVLTF. CDR3 in DNA: TGCGCCAGCAGCCAAGAAGGGACAGGTGAGGCCAACGTCCTGACTTTC.

About this clonotype itself: A much bigger clone sits one base away, suggesting this may be a read error. This chain connects TRBV28 to TRBJ2-1; 8 bases map to TRBD2. This CDR3 comprises 15 residues. The V gene's germline CDR1 is MDHEN and CDR2 SYDVKM. The ends lost 3 bases at V and 7 bases at J; junction bases unmatched: 8. The CDR3 DNA follows: TGTGCCAGCAGTTTCAAGAGCGGGAGTGGAAATGAGCAGTTCTTC. Amino acid sequence: CASSFKSGSGNEQFF.

On this clonotype itself: The conserved phenylalanine or tryptophan normally closing the CDR3 is absent here, so this likely arose from a read error. It is unclear where the CDR3 begins or ends on the DNA, so no DNA is shown, and the CDR3 is as TCRdb lists it. The chain recombines TRBV27 with TRBJ1-5; the DNA was not used to check the table's D call, TRBD1. Per germline, CDR1 MNHEY and CDR2 SMNVEV (reference sequence). The CDR3 numbers 15 amino acids, ends counted. CDR3 in amino acids: CASSLRTESNQPQHL.

This sequence joins TRBV10-3 and TRBJ1-5; possibly TRBD1 for D (6 bases). Per germline, CDR1 ENHRY and CDR2 SYGVKD. Trimming stripped 8 bases from V and 6 bases from J, with 23 bases between. The CDR3 consists of 16 residues. CDR3 DNA: TGTGCCATCCGGGATCAGAGGGGGGGAGCTGGTCAGCCCCAGCATTTT. Encoded protein: CAIRDQRGGAGQPQHF.

With respect to this clonotype: Likely a read error: the CDR3 ends without its conserved phenylalanine or tryptophan. The chain is built from TRBV2 and TRBJ1-2; possible D gene TRBD1, 6 bases. CDR3 size: 13 residues. V was cut by 8 bases and J by 0 bases, with 10 bases left in between. Germline loops: CDR1 SNHLY, CDR2 FYNNEI. The CDR3 sequence is CASRDTPNYGYTL. As DNA, the CDR3 is TGTGCCAGCCGGGACACTCCTAACTATGGCTACACCCTC.

The chain couples TRBV7-2 to TRBJ2-7; 14 bases agree with TRBD2. Per germline, CDR1 SGHTA and CDR2 FQGNSA. The trim removed 4 bases at V and 6 bases at J, leaving 5 bases unmatched. The CDR3 spans 15 residues. The CDR3 region is CASSSGLAGGFEQYF. CDR3 sequence (DNA): TGTGCCAGCAGCTCCGGACTAGCGGGAGGTTTCGAGCAGTACTTC. Combining the CDR3 with reference TRBV7-2 and TRBJ2-7 gives the whole variable domain GAGVSQSPSNKVTEKGKDVELRCDPISGHTALYWYRQSLGQGLEFLIYFQGNSAPDKSGLPSDRFSAERTGGSVSTLTIQRTQQEDSAVYLCASSSGLAGGFEQYFGPGTRLTVT.

There are a few counts of this clonotype. The chain employs TRBV12-3 or TRBV12-4 and TRBJ2-3; 7 positions match TRBD2. CDR3 length: 15 amino acids. With V trimmed by 8 bases and J by 4 bases, 12 bases remained unmatched. The CDR3 DNA sequence: TGTGCCAGCTCCTCGCCCTGGACTAGGGCAGATACGCAGTATTTT. It translates to CASSSPWTRADTQYF.

The V gene is TRBV5-1, the J gene TRBJ2-3; unclear D gene. Trimming pared 3 bases from V and 0 bases from J, leaving 8 bases between. CDR1 SGHRS and CDR2 YFSETQ come from the germline V gene. The CDR3 loop spans 14 amino acids. Here the CDR3 reads CASSYGRSTDTQYF. In nucleotides, the CDR3 is TGCGCCAGCAGCTACGGACGTAGCACAGATACGCAGTATTTT.

The chain carries TRBV7-2 and TRBJ1-2; D may be TRBD1 (6 bases). This CDR3 contains 13 residues. Germline values: CDR1 SGHTA, CDR2 FQGNSA. V gave up 5 bases and J gave up 4 bases, with 11 bases separating them. CDR3 region: CASSTRGPYGYTF. DNA of the CDR3: TGTGCCAGCAGCACCAGGGGCCCCTATGGCTACACCTTC.

The table lists this clonotype with a few counts. This rearrangement joins TRBV7-9 to TRBJ1-2, with D possibly being TRBD1 (5 bases). V dropped 5 bases and J dropped 3 bases, with 16 bases sitting between them. The V gene's germline CDR1 is SEHNR and CDR2 FQNEAQ (reference sequence). This CDR3 region has 15 residues. The CDR3 sequence: CASSPGGARHYGYTF. The CDR3 DNA reads as TGTGCCAGCAGCCCCGGTGGGGCGCGACACTATGGCTACACCTTC.

The rearrangement joins TRBV19 to TRBJ2-4; TRBD2 matches 8 bases. Per germline, CDR1 LNHDA and CDR2 SQIVND (reference sequence). This CDR3 is 13 amino acids long. The trim removed 8 bases at V and 7 bases at J, leaving 7 bases unmatched. The chain's CDR3 is CASRSGGSNIQYF. The CDR3 DNA reads TGTGCCAGTCGCTCGGGAGGGTCGAACATTCAGTACTTC. Based on the CDR3 plus reference TRBV19 and TRBJ2-4, the full variable domain is DGGITQSPKYLFRKEGQNVTLSCEQNLNHDAMYWYRQDPGQGLRLIYYSQIVNDFQKGDIAEGYSVSREKKESFPLTVTSAQKNPTAFYLCASRSGGSNIQYFGAGTRLSVL.

Details on this clonotype: One junction end disagrees with the germline gene, perhaps due to a read error. The CDR3: CIARPGQALSGSTIYF. DNA for the CDR3: TGCATTGCTAGGCCGGGACAGGCCCTCTCTGGAAGCACCATATATTTT. The rearrangement links TRBV20-1 to TRBJ1-3; 8 nucleotides agree with TRBD1. CDR1 and CDR2 from the germline V gene are DFQATT and SNEGSKA (reference sequence). The CDR3 length is 16 residues.

The chain combines TRBV18 with TRBJ1-4; unclear D gene. Trimming left V 3 bases short and J 8 bases short, with 7 bases between. The CDR3 is 12 amino acids. Per germline, CDR1 KGHSH and CDR2 LQKENI. CDR3 sequence reads: CASSPSNEKLFF. The CDR3 coding sequence is TGTGCCAGCTCACCCTCGAACGAAAAACTGTTTTTT.

This sequence joins TRBV20-1 and TRBJ1-5, with D possibly being TRBD1 (6 bases). The V end lost 0 bases, the J end lost 4 bases, and 16 bases lay between the germline ends. Germline CDR1 is DFQATT and CDR2 is SNEGSKA (reference sequence). CDR3 size: 16 residues. The CDR3 DNA reads as TGCAGTGCTAGAGAAAACAGGGAACGGGGGAATCAGCCCCAGCATTTT. It specifies CSARENRERGNQPQHF.

This clonotype was seen ten or more times. The V call is TRBV6-5, the J call TRBJ1-5; no reliable D call. CDR1 MNHEY and CDR2 SVGAGI come from the germline V gene. The CDR3 runs to 15 residues. V shed 2 bases and J shed 6 bases, with 14 bases lying between them. The CDR3 sequence is CASSYLPGMGQPQHF. In DNA form, the CDR3 reads TGTGCCAGCAGTTACCTCCCCGGCATGGGTCAGCCCCAGCATTTT.

For this clonotype: It is likely a read error, because the conserved phenylalanine at the end of the CDR3 is missing. The V call is TRBV20-1, the J call TRBJ2-7; TRBD1 matches 8 bases. The CDR3 sequence is 13 residues long. Germline values: CDR1 DFQATT, CDR2 SNEGSKA (reference sequence). Unmatched junction bases numbered 6, after V lost 6 bases and J lost 2 bases. CDR3 nucleotides: TGCAGTGCGCGGACAGGGCTTACCTACGAGCAGTACCTC. Residues: CSARTGLTYEQYL.

This clonotype was counted only a few times. This chain connects TRBV2 to TRBJ2-3, with D perhaps matching TRBD2 (5 bases). Per germline, CDR1 SNHLY and CDR2 FYNNEI. CDR3 length equals 12 residues. With 6 bases removed from V and 6 bases from J, the gap between germline ends came to 10 bases. The DNA of the CDR3 is TGTGCCAGCAGGCTAGCATCGGATACGCAGTATTTT. Its translation: CASRLASDTQYF.

This clonotype has a handful of counts. The gene calls are TRBV20-1 and TRBJ2-3, with TRBD2 as a possible D gene (5 bases). The CDR3 spans 15 residues. Trimming took off 2 bases at V and 4 bases at J, with 16 bases between the two ends. The germline CDR1 and CDR2 sequences are DFQATT and SNEGSKA (reference sequence). This chain's CDR3 is CSARRAGMGADTQYF. Written as DNA, the CDR3 is TGCAGTGCTAGACGTGCCGGGATGGGCGCAGATACGCAGTATTTT.

In the case of this clonotype: One junction end does not reproduce the germline sequence, and a read error may be involved. The chain is built from TRBV7-8 and TRBJ1-5; no reliable D call. Germline lookup yields CDR1 SGHVS and CDR2 FQNEAQ. The CDR3 extends over 15 amino acids. Here the CDR3 DNA reads TGTGCCACCAGCTTAGCGCACGCCAGCAATCAGCCCCAGCATTTT. Translating gives CATSLAHASNQPQHF.

Worth noting for this clonotype: This could be a read error, since a much larger clone is one nucleotide away. The chain joins TRBV7-8 to TRBJ2-5; D unclear. This CDR3 comprises 15 residues. Germline V gene sequence: CDR1 SGHVS, CDR2 FQNEAQ. V dropped 3 bases and J dropped 2 bases, with 13 bases sitting between them. The CDR3 bases are TGTGCCAGCAGCTTGGTCATGGGAAAACAAGAGACCCAGTACTTC. It translates to CASSLVMGKQETQYF.

This clonotype was observed a handful of times. This chain joins TRBV20-1 and TRBJ1-2, with a weak D call TRBD1 (6 bases). Trimming cost V 0 bases and J 6 bases, with 14 bases left between them. The CDR3 is 14 amino acids. CDR1 DFQATT and CDR2 SNEGSKA come from the germline V gene (reference sequence). The CDR3 coding sequence is TGCAGTGCTAGAGACCGCAGGGGTGGTAATGGCTACACCTTC. Protein: CSARDRRGGNGYTF.

The chain is built from TRBV4-1 and TRBJ1-5; D is possibly TRBD1 (6 bases). CDR1 is MGHRA and CDR2 is YSYEKL in the germline V gene. The CDR3 is made up of 14 amino acids. V was cut by 1 base and J by 7 bases, with 11 bases left in between. CDR3 sequence reads: CASSQVRGWQPQHF. The DNA for the CDR3 is TGCGCCAGCAGCCAAGTCAGGGGTTGGCAGCCCCAGCATTTT.

For this clonotype: The junction departs from the called germline gene at one end, perhaps through a read error. The J gene is TRBJ2-1, the V gene TRBV7-9; D might be TRBD1 (6 bases). This CDR3 comprises 13 residues. Germline V gene lookup returns CDR1 SEHNR and CDR2 FQNEAQ (reference sequence). CDR3 sequence reads: CANQGLPYNEQSF. The CDR3 DNA sequence: TGTGCCAACCAGGGGTTGCCCTACAATGAGCAGTCCTTC.

The chain is built from TRBV2 and TRBJ2-7; TRBD1 matches 7 bases. The CDR3 runs 11 residues. With V trimmed by 6 bases and J by 6 bases, 2 bases remained unmatched. CDR1 SNHLY and CDR2 FYNNEI come from the germline V gene. The CDR3 DNA follows: TGTGCCAGCAGGAGGGACAGCGAGCAGTACTTC. Amino acid sequence: CASRRDSEQYF.